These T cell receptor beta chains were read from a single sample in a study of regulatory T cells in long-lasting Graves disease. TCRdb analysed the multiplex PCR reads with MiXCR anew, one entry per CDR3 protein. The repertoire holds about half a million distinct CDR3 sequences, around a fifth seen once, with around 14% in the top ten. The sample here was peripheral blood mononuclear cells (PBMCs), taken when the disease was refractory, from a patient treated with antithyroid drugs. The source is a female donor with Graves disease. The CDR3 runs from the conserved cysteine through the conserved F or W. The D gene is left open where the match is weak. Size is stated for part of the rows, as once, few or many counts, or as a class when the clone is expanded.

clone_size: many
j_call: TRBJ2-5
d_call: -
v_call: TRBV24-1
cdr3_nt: TGTGCCACCAGTGATCTATCAGGACAGTACCAAGAGACCCAGTACTTC
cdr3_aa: CATSDLSGQYQETQYF

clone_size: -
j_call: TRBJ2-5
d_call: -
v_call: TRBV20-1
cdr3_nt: TGCAGTGCTAGAATCCAGGGACCCAAGGAGACCCAGTACTTC
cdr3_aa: CSARIQGPKETQYF

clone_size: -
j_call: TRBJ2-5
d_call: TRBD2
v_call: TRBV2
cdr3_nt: TGTGCCAGCAGTGGGTCTAGCGGGGGGGCCGAGGAGACCCAGTACTTC
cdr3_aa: CASSGSSGGAEETQYF

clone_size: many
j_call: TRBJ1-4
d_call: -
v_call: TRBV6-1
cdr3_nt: TGTGCCAGCAGTCCGGGGACCTCATCTGAACTGTTTTTT
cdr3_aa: CASSPGTSSELFF

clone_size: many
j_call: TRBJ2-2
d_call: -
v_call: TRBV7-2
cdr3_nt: TGTGCCAGCAGCCCCGAGGGTTCGTCAGGGGAGCTGTTTTTT
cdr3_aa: CASSPEGSSGELFF

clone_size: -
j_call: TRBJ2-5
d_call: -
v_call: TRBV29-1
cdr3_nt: TGCAGCGTTGAGTTGTACAGGGAAGAGACCCAGTACTTC
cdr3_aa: CSVELYREETQYF

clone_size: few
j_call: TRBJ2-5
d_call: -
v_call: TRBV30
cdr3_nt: TGTGCCTGGAGTCATGGACAGAACCTCCAAGAGACCCAGTACTTC
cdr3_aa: CAWSHGQNLQETQYF

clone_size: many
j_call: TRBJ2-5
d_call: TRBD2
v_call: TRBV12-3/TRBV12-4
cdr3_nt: TGTGCCAGCAGCCCAGGACTAGCGGGAGAGACCCAGTACTTC
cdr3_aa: CASSPGLAGETQYF

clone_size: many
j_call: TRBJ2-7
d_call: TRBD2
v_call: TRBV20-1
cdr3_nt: TGCAGTGCTGGGACTAGCGGTCCCTACGAGCAGTACTTC
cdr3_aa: CSAGTSGPYEQYF

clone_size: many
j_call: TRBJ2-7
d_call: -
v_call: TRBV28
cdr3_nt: TGTGCCAGCAGTTTATCCCGAGCCTACGAGCAGTACTTC
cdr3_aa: CASSLSRAYEQYF

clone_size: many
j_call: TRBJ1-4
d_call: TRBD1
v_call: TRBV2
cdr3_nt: TGTGCCAGCAGTCTGACAGGGGTCGGAGAAAAACTGTTTTTT
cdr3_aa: CASSLTGVGEKLFF

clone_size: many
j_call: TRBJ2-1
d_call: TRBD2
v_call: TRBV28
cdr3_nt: TGTGCCAGCAGTTTCATCCCCTCCCTTTCTAGCGGAGACTACAATGAGCAGTTCTTC
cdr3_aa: CASSFIPSLSSGDYNEQFF

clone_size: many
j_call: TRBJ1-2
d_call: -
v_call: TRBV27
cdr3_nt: TGTGCCAGCCGCAAACAGGATAACTATGGCTACACCTTC
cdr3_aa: CASRKQDNYGYTF

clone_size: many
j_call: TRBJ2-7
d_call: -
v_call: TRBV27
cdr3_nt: TGTGCCAGCAGTTTTGGGGGAGTGGCCGAGCAGTACTTC
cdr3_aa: CASSFGGVAEQYF

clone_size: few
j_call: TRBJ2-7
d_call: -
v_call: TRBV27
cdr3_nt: TGTGCCAGCAGTACCTCCGGACAGCCGAGCTCCTACGAGCAGTACTTC
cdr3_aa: CASSTSGQPSSYEQYF

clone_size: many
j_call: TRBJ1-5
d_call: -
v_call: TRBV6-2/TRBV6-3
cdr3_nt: TGTGCCAGCAGTTATGACTTAGGCTCCGCGATATATAGCAATCAGCCCCAGCATTTT
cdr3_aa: CASSYDLGSAIYSNQPQHF

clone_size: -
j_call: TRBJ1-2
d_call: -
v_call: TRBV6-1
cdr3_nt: TGTGCCAGCAGGGAACAGGGACATGGCTACACCTTC
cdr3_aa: CASREQGHGYTF

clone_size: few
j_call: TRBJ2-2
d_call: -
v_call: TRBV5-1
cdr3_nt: TGCGCCAGCAGACCCGGGCCGAACACCGGGGAGCTGTTTTTT
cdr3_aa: CASRPGPNTGELFF

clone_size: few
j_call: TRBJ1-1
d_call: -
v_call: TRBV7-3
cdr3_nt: TGTGCCAGCAGCTCAAGCAGGGATAACACTGAAGCTTTCTTT
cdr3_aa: CASSSSRDNTEAFF

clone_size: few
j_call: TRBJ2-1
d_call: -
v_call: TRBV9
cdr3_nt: TGTGCCAGCAGCGTAGAGGGTAGCGCTCTATGGAATGAGCAGTTCTTC
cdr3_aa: CASSVEGSALWNEQFF

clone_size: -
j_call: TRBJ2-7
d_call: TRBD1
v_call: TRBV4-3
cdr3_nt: TGCGCCAGCAGCCAAGTTCGGACAGGGATCCACGAGCAGTACTTC
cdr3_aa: CASSQVRTGIHEQYF

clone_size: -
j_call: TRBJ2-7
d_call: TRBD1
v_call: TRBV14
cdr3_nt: TGTGCCAGCAGCCTAGGGACAGGGTCTACCTACGAGCAGTACTTC
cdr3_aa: CASSLGTGSTYEQYF

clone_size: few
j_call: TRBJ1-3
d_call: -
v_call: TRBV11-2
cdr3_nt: TGTGCCAGCAGCTTAGATCAAACGTCAGGAAACACCATATATTTT
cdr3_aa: CASSLDQTSGNTIYF

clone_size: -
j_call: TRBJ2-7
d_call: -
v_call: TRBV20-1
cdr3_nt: TGCAGTGCCCTCCCGCCCCCGGGGCGGGGGCGGTCCTACGAGCAGTACTTC
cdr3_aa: CSALPPPGRGRSYEQYF

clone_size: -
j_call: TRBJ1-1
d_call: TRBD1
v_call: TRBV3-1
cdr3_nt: TGTGCCAGCAGCCACTCGACAGGGGAGGTTGAAGCTTTCTTT
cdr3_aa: CASSHSTGEVEAFF

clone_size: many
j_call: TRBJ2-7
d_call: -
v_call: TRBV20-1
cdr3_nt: TGCAGTGCCATAGAGGAGGGGTTCTCCTACGAGCAGTACTTC
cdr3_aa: CSAIEEGFSYEQYF

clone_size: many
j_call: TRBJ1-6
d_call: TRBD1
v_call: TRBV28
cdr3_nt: TGTGCCAGCAGTCTCCCGGGGACAGGGCAATCACCCCTCCACTTT
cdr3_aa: CASSLPGTGQSPLHF

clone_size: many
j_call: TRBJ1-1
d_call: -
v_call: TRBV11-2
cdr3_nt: TGTGCCAGCAGCGTCCGACAGGCGAACACTGAAGCTTTCTTT
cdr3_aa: CASSVRQANTEAFF

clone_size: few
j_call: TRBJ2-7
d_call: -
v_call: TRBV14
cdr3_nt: TGTGCCAGCAGCCAAGCGACAGCGCAGTACTTC
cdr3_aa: CASSQATAQYF

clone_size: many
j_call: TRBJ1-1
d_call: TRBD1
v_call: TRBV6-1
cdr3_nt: TGTGCCAGCAGACCCCGTGGAGGGGGCATCACTGAAGCTTTCTTT
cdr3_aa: CASRPRGGGITEAFF

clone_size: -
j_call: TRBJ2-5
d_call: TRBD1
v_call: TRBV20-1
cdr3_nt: TGCAGTGCTAGAGAACTAGGGGGCGTAGAGACCCAGTACTTC
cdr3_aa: CSARELGGVETQYF

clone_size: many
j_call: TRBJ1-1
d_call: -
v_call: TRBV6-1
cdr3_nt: TGTGCCAGCAGGCCCCCCTATCGGGCAGAAGCTTTCTTT
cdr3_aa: CASRPPYRAEAFF

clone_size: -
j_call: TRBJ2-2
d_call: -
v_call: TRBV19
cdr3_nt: TGTGCCAGTAGGACCGGAGAAGGCACCGGGGAGCTGTTTTTT
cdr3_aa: CASRTGEGTGELFF

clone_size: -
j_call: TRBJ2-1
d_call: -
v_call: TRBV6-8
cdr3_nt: TGTGCCAGCAGCTTCGCCCATGAGCAGTTCTTC
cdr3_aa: CASSFAHEQFF

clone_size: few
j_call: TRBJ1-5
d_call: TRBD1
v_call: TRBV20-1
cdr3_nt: TGCAGTGCTAGAGGCGGGACAGGGGGGAACAGCAATCAGCCCCAGCATTTT
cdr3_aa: CSARGGTGGNSNQPQHF

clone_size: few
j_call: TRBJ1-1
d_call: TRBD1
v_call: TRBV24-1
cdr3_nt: TGTGCCACCAGTGATTTTCATGGGACAGGGAACACTGAAGCTTTCTTT
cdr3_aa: CATSDFHGTGNTEAFF

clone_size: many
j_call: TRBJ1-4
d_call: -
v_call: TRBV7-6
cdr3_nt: TGTGCCAGCAGCCCTACTAGTGGGGAAAAACTGTTTTTT
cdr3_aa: CASSPTSGEKLFF

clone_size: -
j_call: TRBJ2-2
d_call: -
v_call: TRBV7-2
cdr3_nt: TGTGCCAGCAGCTTAGCGCCTCAAAACACCGGGGAGCTGTTTTTT
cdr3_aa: CASSLAPQNTGELFF

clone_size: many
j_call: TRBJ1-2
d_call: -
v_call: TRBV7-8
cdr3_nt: TGTGCCAGCAGGTCCGACGCAGATAACTATGGCTACACCTTC
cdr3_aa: CASRSDADNYGYTF

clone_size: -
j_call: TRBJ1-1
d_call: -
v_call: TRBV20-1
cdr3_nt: TGCAGTGCTCCCCCCAGCGTGAACACTGAAGCTTTCTTT
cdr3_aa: CSAPPSVNTEAFF

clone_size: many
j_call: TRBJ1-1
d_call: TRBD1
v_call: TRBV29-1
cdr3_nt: TGCAGCGTTGATCGCGGGACAGGGGGAACTGAAGCTTTCTTT
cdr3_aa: CSVDRGTGGTEAFF

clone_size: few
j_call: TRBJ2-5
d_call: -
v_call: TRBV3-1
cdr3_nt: TGTGCCAGCAGCCAAGGGGGGCCCCAAGAGACCCAGTACTTC
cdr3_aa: CASSQGGPQETQYF

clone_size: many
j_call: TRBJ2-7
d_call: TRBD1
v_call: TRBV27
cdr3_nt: TGTGCCAGCAGTTTGTATATGGAGGGACAGGGGTGGGGGACGGACGAGCAGTACTTC
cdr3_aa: CASSLYMEGQGWGTDEQYF

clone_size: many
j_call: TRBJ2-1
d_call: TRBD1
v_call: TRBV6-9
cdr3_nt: TGTGCCAGCAGTTCGGGACAGGGGGCGAATGAGCAGTTCTTC
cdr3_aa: CASSSGQGANEQFF

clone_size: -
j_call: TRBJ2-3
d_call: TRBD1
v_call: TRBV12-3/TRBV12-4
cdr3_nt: TGTGCCAGCAGTTTGGGACAGGGGCTAGATACGCAGTATTTT
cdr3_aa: CASSLGQGLDTQYF

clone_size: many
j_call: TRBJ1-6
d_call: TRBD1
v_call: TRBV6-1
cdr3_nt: TGTGCCAGCAGGGACAGGGCCGTGGGAAATTCACCCCTCCACTTT
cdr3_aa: CASRDRAVGNSPLHF

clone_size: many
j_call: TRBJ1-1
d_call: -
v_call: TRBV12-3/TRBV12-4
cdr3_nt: TGTGCCAGCAGTGCCCGACAGAGGAACACTGAAGCTTTCTTT
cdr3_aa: CASSARQRNTEAFF

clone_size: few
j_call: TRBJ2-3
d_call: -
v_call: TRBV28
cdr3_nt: TGTGCCAGTTTGGACCATCCCACAGATACGCAGTATTTT
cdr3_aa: CASLDHPTDTQYF

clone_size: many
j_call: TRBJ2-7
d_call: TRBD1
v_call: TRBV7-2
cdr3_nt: TGTGCCAGCAGCAGACAGGGGTTGGGGTCCTACGAGCAGTACTTC
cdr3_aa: CASSRQGLGSYEQYF

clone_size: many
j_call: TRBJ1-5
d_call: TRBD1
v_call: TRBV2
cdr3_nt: TGTGCCAGCAGTGGGACAGGGGGAGGTAGCAATCAGCCCCAGCATTTT
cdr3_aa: CASSGTGGGSNQPQHF

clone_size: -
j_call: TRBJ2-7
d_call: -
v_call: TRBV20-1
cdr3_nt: TGCAGTGCTAGAGATCTGGGGGGGGCACCTTCCTACGAGCAGTACTTC
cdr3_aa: CSARDLGGAPSYEQYF

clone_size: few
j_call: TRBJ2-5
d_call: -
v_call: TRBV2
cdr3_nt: TGTGCCAGTGTCATATTGGGGGGTCAAGAGACCCAGTACTTC
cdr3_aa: CASVILGGQETQYF

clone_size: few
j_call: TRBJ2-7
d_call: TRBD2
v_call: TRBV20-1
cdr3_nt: TGCAGTGCTAGAGATCGTCAACTAGCGGGAGTGAACGAGCAGTACTTC
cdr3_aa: CSARDRQLAGVNEQYF

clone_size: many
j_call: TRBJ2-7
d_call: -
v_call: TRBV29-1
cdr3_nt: TGCAGCGTTCGGGGACTGCCCTCCTACGAGCAGTACTTC
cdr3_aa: CSVRGLPSYEQYF

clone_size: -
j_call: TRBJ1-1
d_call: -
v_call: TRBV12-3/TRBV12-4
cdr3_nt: TGTGCCAGCAGTTCAGGGGAGGGGGTGAACACTGAAGCTTTCTTT
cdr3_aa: CASSSGEGVNTEAFF

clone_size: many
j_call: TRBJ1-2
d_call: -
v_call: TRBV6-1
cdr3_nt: TGTGCCAGCATTCTCTCCCTGCTCCTGGGCTACACCTTC
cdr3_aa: CASILSLLLGYTF

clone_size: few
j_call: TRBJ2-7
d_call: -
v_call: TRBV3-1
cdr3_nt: TGTGCCAGCAGCCACATCGGAGGGAGCCGGGACGAGCAGTACTTC
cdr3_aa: CASSHIGGSRDEQYF

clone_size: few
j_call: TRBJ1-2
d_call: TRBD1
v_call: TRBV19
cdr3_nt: TGTGCCAGTAGTAGGAAGTTTGGACAGGGCTATGGCTACACCTTC
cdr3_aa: CASSRKFGQGYGYTF

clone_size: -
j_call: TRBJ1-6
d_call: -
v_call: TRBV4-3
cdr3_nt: TGCGCCAGCAGCCACCAGACAGCCTCCTATAATTCACCCCTCCACTTT
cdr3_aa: CASSHQTASYNSPLHF